This T cell receptor (beta chain) was retrieved from a study of shared clonotypes between healthy human individuals (dated by TCRdb to the early 2020s). About the full investigation: Three men and two women, aged 18 to 49 years, made up the cohort. To estimate repertoire size and how much clonotype sharing occurs between individuals, the study deeply sequenced the blood TCR repertoires of several healthy adults. Leukapheresis yielded between about 0.8 and 9.5 billion PBMCs per donor. To increase sequencing depth and limit assay-specific biases, TCR repertoire library preparation and sequencing were carried out by different laboratories using diverse techniques. For each donor, CD4 naive and CD4 memory were each given three plates, CD8 naive was given two plates, and CD8 memory was given one plate. Beyond this particular receptor, the publication reports: Sampling was limited to blood, and TCR repertoires in tissue likely differ from TCR repertoires in blood. Clonotypes shared by all four sorted-subset donors showed higher generation probabilities than non-shared clonotypes. About 4.5% of naive CD4, 3.5% of naive CD8, around 2.3% of memory CD4, and 0.4% of memory CD8 clonotypes were shared across a few donors. Rarefaction of sorted-subset datasets indicated incomplete sequencing despite the large sequencing depth. The genetic and exposure-history diversity represented was limited by the small number of donors. Based on pairwise subsampling, the degree of clonotype sharing among donors was expected to be affected by sequencing depth. Naive subsets generally had larger estimated clonotype richness than memory subsets did.

Inclusive of the bounding cysteine and phenylalanine, the CDR3 is 13 residues long. Here the CDR3 DNA is all that survives: 39 bases in frame from base 1. CD8 naive samples were CD45RO-negative cells positively selected for CCR7, giving a CD45RA+CCR7+ population that excluded TemRA cells. Donors were healthy HIV-negative adults with no recently reported acute infections or vaccinations. All donors were Caucasian adults living in Nashville, Tennessee, USA. Blood was obtained by leukapheresis, after which PBMCs were separated by Ficoll-Histopaque density gradient centrifugation and cryopreserved in liquid nitrogen vapor phase. Purity and quantity of every magnetically sorted T cell population were checked by analytical flow cytometry. Each sorted fraction had its genomic DNA isolated and then quantified by UV absorbance on a Nanodrop 2000c. As to this clone: No cognate antigen has been identified for it. Base qualities are not provided; no much larger clone lies one nucleotide away.

Using the deep immunoSEQ assay, multiplex PCR amplified TCR CDR3 regions from genomic DNA. Extracted genomic DNA from each cell subset was spread evenly across all wells of several immunoSEQ 96-well plates, with each plate serving as a replicate. For sorted subsets, around 200 ng genomic DNA, equal to about 30,000 T cell genomes, was loaded into each replicate PCR. Purified libraries were measured with a Qubit 3.0 fluorometer, size-checked on a Bioanalyzer 2100, and measured again with the KAPA Library Quantification kit. Every immunoSEQ 96-well plate was sequenced on a separate single-read 150-cycle Illumina NextSeq 550 flow cell. The study's own analysis went as follows. Because only junctional sequences without quality scores were contained in the immunoSEQ output, filtering matching that applied to full-length reads could not be performed. To assign V/J genes and CDR3, sequences were annotated against IMGT germline references using PyIR, a Python wrapper for IgBLAST v1.9. Any read was removed if the V/J assignment was weak (E-value above 1e-6), the CDR3 was missing, or the read contained stop codons, out-of-frame junctions, or ambiguous translated residues. A V3J clonotype was defined by an identical inferred V gene, J gene, and CDR3 amino acid sequence. Percentage overlap between repertoires was calculated by dividing the number of shared unique clonotypes by the size of the smaller repertoire. Richness of each repertoire was evaluated using RTK rarefaction, the Chao1 estimator, and Recon v2.1 estimates of unobserved clonotypes. OLGA was used to compute generation probabilities for all TCRbeta clonotypes that the gDNA method yielded from a few donors. The table comes from immuneACCESS by way of TCRdb, which keeps in-frame sequences with V and J called. Part of the clones is missing from these tables; in studies checked, under half for an unresolved V gene and the rest for unknown reasons. Clone size and the V and J calls come from that table; the DNA yielded D and trimming. This sample gives over 2,000,000 clones in total; around 93% of them show up just once. Around 1.7% of the sample comes from the top ten.

This chain joins TRBV12-1 to TRBJ1-2. TRBV12-1 is classified as a pseudogene. Specimen: naive CD8+ T cells from PBMCs. The cell subset or site label here, explained by the study, means: CD45RA+CCR7+. This sequence originates from a man between 18 and 35 years old in good health. Some clones in this sample may be carry-over from other donors' samples. This receptor has the CDR3 CASSFCGTEGYTF. The DNA reads as follows: TGTGCCAGCAGCTTTTGCGGGACGGAGGGCTACACCTTC.